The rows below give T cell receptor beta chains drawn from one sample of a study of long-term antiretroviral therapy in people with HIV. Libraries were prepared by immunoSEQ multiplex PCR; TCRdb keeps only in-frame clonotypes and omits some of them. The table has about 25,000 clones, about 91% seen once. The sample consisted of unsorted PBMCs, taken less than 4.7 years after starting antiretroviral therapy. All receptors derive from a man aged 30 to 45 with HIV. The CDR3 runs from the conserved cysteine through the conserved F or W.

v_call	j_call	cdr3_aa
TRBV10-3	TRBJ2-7	CATGQGGDEQYF
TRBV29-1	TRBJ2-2	CSVDLAGNTGELFF
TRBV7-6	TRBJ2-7	CASSLQGATHEQYF
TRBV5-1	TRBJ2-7	CASSPGTGTYEQYF
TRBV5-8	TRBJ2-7	CASSLDPPGEQYF
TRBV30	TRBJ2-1	CAWSVGPGNEQFF
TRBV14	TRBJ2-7	CASSQLDRGLYEQYF
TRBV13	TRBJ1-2	CASSLSGSGSDGYTF
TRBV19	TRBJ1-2	CASSPWTAPVAYYGYTF
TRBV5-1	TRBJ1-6	CASSFDRVNSPLHF
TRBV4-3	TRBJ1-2	CASSPFEVGNYGYTF
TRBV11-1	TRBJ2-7	CASSGQGASYEQYF
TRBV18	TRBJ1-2	CASSPRTGGHYGYTF
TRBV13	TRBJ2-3	CASSLGLPDTQYF
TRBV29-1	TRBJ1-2	CATPHRTVYYGYTF
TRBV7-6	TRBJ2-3	CASSHSRQGKNTDTQYF